This T cell receptor beta chain was recorded in a study of cytomegalovirus exposure and HLA in healthy donors. 60 Vbeta and 13 Jbeta primers were used in PCR. The data were produced by immunoSEQ multiplex PCR, yet TCRdb's version contains in-frame clones alone and is incomplete. The sample contains 45,000 to 75,000 clones, about 73% of which appear only once. With 0 bases removed from V and 4 bases from J, the gap between germline ends came to 10 bases. The germline V gene has CDR1 SGDLS and CDR2 YYNGEE. The CDR3 is 14 residues long. Study findings and constraints: In vitro checks showed that a few CMV-associated chains really do target CMV antigens. There were approximately 150 TCR beta chains listed as cytomegalovirus-associated.

This clone was recorded a few times. Its target is not known. V usage is TRBV9 and J usage is TRBJ1-2; D unresolved. The sequenced sample was PBMCs. This receptor was taken from a woman in her sixties in good health and CMV-seropositive. The CDR3 nucleotides are TGTGCCAGCAGCGTAGATTCGGGGATCTATGGCTACACCTTC. Its translation is CASSVDSGIYGYTF.